This TCR beta chain originates from a study of chemoradiotherapy in HPV16-positive cancers (dated by TCRdb to between 2020 and 2023). Background on the whole study: Functional T-cell assays on cells from a couple of HPV16-positive patients defined candidate HPV-specific T-cell clones and common TCR motifs. The candidate HPV-specific TCRs and motifs were then tracked in TCR repertoires from 86 patients with HPV-related cancers. The study set out to ask whether T-cell immunity against the HPV oncoproteins E6 and E7 changes over the course of chemoradiotherapy and whether that immunity affects survival. Study-wide conclusions, independent of this receptor: Only two HPV16-positive patients were used to derive the functional definition of HPV-specific T cells, and the survival association was reported for HPV16-positive patients. Expansion of candidate HPV-specific clones and E7-related TCR motifs was observed in the tumor microenvironment during treatment, whereas no such expansion was observed for non-HPV-specific T cells. In HPV16-positive patients, expansion of HPV-responsive T cells during chemoradiotherapy was associated with improved recurrence-free survival.

Taken from cysteine to phenylalanine, the CDR3 has 16 residues. CDR3 DNA only is kept here, 48 bases in frame from base 1. V sheds 5 bases and J sheds 6 bases, leaving 20 bases between their ends. Comments on this clone: This receptor's antigen is unknown. No much larger clonotype is one base removed from it; base qualities were not supplied.

Repertoires were sampled repeatedly over the course of chemoradiotherapy, so clonal expansion could be followed in the tumor microenvironment. The method was the immunoSEQ multiplex PCR assay. Held by TCRdb, this immuneACCESS table contains in-frame sequences only and omits some clones. Under half of the omission traces to an unresolved V gene where checked; the cause of the rest is unknown. The sample profile shows approximately 32,000 clones; roughly 87% of them were found once. The ten largest account for around 3% of the sample. The V gene is TRBV7-1 and the J gene is TRBJ1-3, with a tentative D gene TRBD1 over 5 matching bases. TRBV7-1 is designated an ORF whose function remains uncertain. This receptor was taken from a human donor with HPV-associated anogenital cancer. The specimen was blood, collected from a patient who underwent chemoradiotherapy. The CDR3 protein sequence reads: CASSQGEPSRLNTIYF. Read as DNA, the sequence is TGTGCCAGCAGCCAAGGGGAACCCTCTCGTCTAAACACCATATATTTT.